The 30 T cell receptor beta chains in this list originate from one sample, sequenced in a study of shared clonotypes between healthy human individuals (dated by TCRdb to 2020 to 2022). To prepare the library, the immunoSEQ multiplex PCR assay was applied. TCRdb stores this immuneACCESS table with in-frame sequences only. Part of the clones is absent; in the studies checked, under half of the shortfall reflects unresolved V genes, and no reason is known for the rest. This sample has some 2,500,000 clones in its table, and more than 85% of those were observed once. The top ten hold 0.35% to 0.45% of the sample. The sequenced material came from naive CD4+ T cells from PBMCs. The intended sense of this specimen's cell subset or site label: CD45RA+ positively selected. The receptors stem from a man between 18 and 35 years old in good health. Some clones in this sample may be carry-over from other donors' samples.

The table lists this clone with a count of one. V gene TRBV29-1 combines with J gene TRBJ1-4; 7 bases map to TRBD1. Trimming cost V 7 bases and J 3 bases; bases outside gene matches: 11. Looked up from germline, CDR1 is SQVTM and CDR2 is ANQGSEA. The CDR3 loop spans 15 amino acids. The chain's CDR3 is CSGSGGQGANEKLFF. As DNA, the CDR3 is TGCAGCGGGTCTGGGGGGCAGGGGGCTAATGAAAAACTGTTTTTT.

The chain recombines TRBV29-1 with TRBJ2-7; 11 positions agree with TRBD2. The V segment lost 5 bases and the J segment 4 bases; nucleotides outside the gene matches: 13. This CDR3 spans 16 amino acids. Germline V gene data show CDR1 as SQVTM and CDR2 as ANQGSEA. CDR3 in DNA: TGCAGCGTTATGACAGGGCTAGCGGGAGGTGGGTACGAGCAGTACTTC. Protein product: CSVMTGLAGGGYEQYF.

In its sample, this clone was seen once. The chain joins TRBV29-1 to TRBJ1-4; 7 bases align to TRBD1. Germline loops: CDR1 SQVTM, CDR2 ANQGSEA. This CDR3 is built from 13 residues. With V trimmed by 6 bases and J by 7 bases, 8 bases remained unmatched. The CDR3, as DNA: TGCAGCGTGGGGACAGACTCCCCTGAAAAACTGTTTTTT. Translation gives CSVGTDSPEKLFF.

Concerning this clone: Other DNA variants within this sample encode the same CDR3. CDR3 sequence reads: CASRGTGAYEQYF. DNA for the CDR3: TGTGCCAGCAGAGGGACAGGAGCCTACGAGCAGTACTTC. The genes are TRBV2 and TRBJ2-7, with TRBD1 identical over 8 bases. The CDR3 totals 13 residues. In germline, CDR1 is SNHLY, CDR2 FYNNEI. Losses at the gene ends were 6 bases for V and 2 bases for J; bases not matched to a gene: 3.

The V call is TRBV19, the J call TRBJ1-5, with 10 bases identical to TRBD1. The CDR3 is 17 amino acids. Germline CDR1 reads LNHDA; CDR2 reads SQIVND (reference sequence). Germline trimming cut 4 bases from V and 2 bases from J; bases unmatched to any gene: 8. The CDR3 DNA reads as TGTGCCAGTAGTACCGGGACAGGGGAGTTGGGCAATCAGCCCCAGCATTTT. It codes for CASSTGTGELGNQPQHF.

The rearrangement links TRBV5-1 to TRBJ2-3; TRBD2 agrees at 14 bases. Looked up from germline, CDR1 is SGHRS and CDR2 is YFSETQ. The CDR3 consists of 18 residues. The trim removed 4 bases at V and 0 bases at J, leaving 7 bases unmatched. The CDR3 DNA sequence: TGCGCCAGCAGCACCGGACTAGCGGGAGGAACGAGCACAGATACGCAGTATTTT. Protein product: CASSTGLAGGTSTDTQYF.

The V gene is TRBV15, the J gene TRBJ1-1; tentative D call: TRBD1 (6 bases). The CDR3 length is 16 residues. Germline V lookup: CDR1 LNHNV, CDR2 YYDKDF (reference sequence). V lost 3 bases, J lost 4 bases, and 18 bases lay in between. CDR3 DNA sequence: TGTGCCACCAGCAGGGGAGGGGGGGGAGGAAGCACTGAAGCTTTCTTT. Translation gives CATSRGGGGGSTEAFF. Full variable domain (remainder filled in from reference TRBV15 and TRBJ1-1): DAMVIQNPRYQVTQFGKPVTLSCSQTLNHNVMYWYQQKSSQAPKLLFHYYDKDFNNEADTPDNFQSRRPNTSFCFLDIRSPGLGDTAMYLCATSRGGGGGSTEAFFGQGTRLTVV.

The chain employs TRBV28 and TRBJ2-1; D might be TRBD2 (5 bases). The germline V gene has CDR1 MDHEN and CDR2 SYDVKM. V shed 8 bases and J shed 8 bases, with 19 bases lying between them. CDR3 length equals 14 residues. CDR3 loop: CASLKPTVRDEQFF. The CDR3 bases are TGTGCCAGCCTAAAGCCGACGGTGAGGGATGAGCAGTTCTTC.

CDR3 protein: CASSYRRDTQHF. CDR3 bases: TGTGCCAGCAGTTATAGGCGGGATACCCAGCATTTT. The chain carries TRBV6-1 and TRBJ1-5, with D uncertain. This CDR3 comprises 12 residues. V was trimmed by 5 bases and J by 11 bases, leaving 13 bases between them. CDR1 is MNHNS, CDR2 SASEGT, per germline.

The CDR3 loop is CASSPERPGQGGDTQYF. In nucleotides, the CDR3 is TGTGCCAGCAGCCCAGAGAGGCCTGGGCAGGGGGGAGATACGCAGTATTTT. This chain links TRBV9 with TRBJ2-3, with D tentatively TRBD1 (7 bases). The CDR3 sequence is 17 residues long. V was trimmed by 4 bases and J by 5 bases, leaving 23 bases between them. Germline V gene lookup returns CDR1 SGDLS and CDR2 YYNGEE.

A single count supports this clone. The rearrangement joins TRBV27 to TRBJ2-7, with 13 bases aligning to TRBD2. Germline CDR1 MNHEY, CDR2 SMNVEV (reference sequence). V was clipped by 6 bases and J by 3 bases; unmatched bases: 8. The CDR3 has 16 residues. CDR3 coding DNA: TGTGCCAGCAGGGGTACGACTAGCGGGAGGATCTACGAGCAGTACTTC. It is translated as CASRGTTSGRIYEQYF.

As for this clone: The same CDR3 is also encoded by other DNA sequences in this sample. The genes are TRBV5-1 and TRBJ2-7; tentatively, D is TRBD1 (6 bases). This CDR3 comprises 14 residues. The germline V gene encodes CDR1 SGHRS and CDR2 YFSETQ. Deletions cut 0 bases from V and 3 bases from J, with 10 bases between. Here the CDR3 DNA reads TGCGCCAGCAGCTTGGCCACAGGGAGCTACGAGCAGTACTTC. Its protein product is CASSLATGSYEQYF. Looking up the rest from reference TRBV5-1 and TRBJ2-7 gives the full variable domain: KAGVTQTPRYLIKTRGQQVTLSCSPISGHRSVSWYQQTPGQGLQFLFEYFSETQRNKGNFPGRFSGRQFSNSRSEMNVSTLELGDSALYLCASSLATGSYEQYFGPGTRLTVT.

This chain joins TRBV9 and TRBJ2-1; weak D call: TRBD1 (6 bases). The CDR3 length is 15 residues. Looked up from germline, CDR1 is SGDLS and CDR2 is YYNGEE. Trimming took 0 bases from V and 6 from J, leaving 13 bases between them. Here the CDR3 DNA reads TGTGCCAGCAGCGTAGTAGGGGGAGTGGGCAATGAGCAGTTCTTC. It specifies CASSVVGGVGNEQFF.

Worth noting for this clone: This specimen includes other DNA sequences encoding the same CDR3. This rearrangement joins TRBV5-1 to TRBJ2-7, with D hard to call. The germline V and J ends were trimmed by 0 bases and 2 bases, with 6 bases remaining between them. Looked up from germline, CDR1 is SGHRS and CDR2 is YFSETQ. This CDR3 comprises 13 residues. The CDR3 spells CASSLDSTYEQYF. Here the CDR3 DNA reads TGCGCCAGCAGCTTGGATTCTACCTACGAGCAGTACTTC.

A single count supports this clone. CDR3 in DNA: TGTGCCAGTAGTCAGGGACAGGGAACCGGGGAGCTGTTTTTT. It codes for CASSQGQGTGELFF. The gene calls are TRBV19 and TRBJ2-2, with 9 bases matching TRBD1. The CDR3 spans 14 residues. Trimming at V came to 5 bases and at J to 5 bases, leaving 3 bases not matched to a gene. Looked up from germline, CDR1 is LNHDA and CDR2 is SQIVND (reference sequence).

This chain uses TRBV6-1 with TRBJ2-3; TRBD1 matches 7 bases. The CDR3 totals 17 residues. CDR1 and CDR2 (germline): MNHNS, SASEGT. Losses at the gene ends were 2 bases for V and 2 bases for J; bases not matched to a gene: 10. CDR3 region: CASSERSDRRSTDTQYF. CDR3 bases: TGTGCCAGCAGTGAACGATCGGACAGGCGATCCACAGATACGCAGTATTTT.

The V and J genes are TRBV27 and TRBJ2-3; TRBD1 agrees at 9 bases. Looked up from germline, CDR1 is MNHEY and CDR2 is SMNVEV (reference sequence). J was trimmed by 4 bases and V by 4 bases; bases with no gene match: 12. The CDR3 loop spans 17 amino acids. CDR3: CASSYIPGQGSADTQYF. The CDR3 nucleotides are TGTGCCAGCAGTTACATACCGGGACAGGGATCGGCAGATACGCAGTATTTT.

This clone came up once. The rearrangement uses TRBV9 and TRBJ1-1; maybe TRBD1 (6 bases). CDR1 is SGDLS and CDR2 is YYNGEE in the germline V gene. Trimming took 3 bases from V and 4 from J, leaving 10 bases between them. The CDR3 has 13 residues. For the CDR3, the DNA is TGTGCCAGCAGCGCACAGGGTTTCACTGAAGCTTTCTTT. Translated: CASSAQGFTEAFF.

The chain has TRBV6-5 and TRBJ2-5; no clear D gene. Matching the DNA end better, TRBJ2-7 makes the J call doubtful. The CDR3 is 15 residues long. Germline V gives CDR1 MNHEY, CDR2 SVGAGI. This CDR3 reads CASSYSSAYTYEQYF. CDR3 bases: TGTGCCAGCAGTTACTCGAGCGCTTATACCTACGAGCAGTACTTC.

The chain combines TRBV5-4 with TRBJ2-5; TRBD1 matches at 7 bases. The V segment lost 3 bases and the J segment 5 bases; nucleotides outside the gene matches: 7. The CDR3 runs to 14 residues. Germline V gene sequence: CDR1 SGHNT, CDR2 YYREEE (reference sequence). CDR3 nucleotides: TGTGCCAGCAGCTCCACAGGGGTCTCTGAGACCCAGTACTTC. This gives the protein CASSSTGVSETQYF.

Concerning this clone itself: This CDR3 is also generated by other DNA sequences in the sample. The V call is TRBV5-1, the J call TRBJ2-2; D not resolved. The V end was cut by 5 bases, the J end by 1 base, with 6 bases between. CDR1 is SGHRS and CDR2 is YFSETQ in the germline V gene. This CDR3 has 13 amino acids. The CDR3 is CASSPGNTGELFF. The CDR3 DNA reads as TGCGCCAGCAGTCCGGGGAACACCGGGGAGCTGTTTTTT.

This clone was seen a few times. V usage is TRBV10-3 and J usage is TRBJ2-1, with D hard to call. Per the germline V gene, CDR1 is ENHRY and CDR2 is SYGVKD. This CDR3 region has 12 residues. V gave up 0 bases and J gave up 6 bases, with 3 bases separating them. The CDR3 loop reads CAISESVNEQFF. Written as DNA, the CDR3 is TGTGCCATCAGTGAGTCAGTCAATGAGCAGTTCTTC.

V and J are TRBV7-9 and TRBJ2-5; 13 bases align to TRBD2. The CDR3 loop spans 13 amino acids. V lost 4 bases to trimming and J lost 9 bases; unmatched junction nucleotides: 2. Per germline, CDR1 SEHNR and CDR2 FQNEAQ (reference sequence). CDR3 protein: CASSSGTSGAQYF. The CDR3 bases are TGTGCCAGCAGCTCTGGGACTAGCGGGGCCCAGTACTTC.

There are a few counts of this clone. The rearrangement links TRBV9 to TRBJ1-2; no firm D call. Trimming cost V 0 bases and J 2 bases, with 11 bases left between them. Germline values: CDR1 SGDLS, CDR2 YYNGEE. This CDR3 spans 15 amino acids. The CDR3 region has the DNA TGTGCCAGCAGCGTAGGAGCCCTGAAGAACTATGGCTACACCTTC. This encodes CASSVGALKNYGYTF.

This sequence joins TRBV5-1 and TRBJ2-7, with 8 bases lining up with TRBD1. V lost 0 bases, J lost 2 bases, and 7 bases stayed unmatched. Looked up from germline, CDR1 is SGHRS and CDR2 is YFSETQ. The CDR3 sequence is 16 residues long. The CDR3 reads CASSLDRTGLTYEQYF. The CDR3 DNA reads TGCGCCAGCAGCTTGGATCGGACAGGGCTTACCTACGAGCAGTACTTC.

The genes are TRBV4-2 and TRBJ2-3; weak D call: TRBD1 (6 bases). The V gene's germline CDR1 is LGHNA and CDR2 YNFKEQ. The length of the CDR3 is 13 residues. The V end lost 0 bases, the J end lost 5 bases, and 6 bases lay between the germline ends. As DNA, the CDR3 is TGTGCCAGCAGCCAAGAAGGGGGAGATACGCAGTATTTT. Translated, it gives CASSQEGGDTQYF.

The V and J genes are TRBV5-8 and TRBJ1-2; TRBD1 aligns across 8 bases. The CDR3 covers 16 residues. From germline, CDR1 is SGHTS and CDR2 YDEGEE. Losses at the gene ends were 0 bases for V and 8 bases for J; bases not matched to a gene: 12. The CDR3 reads CASSLALDRGSMGYTF. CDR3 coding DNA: TGTGCCAGCAGCTTGGCCTTAGACAGGGGATCTATGGGCTACACCTTC.

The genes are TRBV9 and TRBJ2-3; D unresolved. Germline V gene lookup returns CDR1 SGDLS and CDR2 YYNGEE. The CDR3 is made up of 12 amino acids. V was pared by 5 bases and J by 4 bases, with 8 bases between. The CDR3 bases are TGTGCCAGCAGTAAGGTAGCAGATACGCAGTATTTT. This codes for CASSKVADTQYF.

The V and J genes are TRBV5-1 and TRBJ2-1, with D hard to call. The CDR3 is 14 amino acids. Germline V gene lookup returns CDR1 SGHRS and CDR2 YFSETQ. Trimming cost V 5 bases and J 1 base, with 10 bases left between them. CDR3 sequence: CASRPALSYNEQFF. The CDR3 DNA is TGCGCCAGCAGGCCGGCGTTGTCCTACAATGAGCAGTTCTTC.

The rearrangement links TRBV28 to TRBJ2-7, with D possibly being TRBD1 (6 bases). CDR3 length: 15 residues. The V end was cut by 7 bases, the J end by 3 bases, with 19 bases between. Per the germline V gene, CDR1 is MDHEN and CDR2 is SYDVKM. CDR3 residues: CASNPNPRGNYEQYF. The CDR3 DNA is TGTGCCAGCAACCCAAACCCCAGGGGCAACTACGAGCAGTACTTC.